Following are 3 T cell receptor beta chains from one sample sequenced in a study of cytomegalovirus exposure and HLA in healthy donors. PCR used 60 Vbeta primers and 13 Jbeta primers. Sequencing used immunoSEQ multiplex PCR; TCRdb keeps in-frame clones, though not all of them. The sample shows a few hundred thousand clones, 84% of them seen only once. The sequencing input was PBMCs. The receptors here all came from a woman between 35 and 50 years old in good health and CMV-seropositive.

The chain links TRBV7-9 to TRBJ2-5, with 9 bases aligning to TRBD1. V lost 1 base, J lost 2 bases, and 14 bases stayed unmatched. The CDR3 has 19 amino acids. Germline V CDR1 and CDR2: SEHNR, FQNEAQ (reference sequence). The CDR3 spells CASSLVASGTGTGQETQYF. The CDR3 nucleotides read TGTGCCAGCAGCTTAGTTGCCTCCGGGACAGGGACGGGGCAAGAGACCCAGTACTTC.

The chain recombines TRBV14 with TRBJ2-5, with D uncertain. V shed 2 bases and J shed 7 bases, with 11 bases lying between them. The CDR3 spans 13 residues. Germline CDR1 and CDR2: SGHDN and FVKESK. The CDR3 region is CASSQLSLGTQYF. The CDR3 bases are TGTGCCAGCAGCCAACTTAGTCTAGGGACCCAGTACTTC.

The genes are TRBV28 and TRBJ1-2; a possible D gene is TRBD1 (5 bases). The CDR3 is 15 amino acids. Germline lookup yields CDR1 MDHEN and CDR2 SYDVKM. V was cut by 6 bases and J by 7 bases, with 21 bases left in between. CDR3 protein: CASRIPWGRSGGYTF. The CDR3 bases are TGTGCCAGCAGAATCCCGTGGGGCCGATCGGGTGGCTACACCTTC.